A selection of T cell receptor beta chains follows, all from one sample in a study of blood T cell repertoires in COVID-19. Measured with immunoSEQ multiplex PCR; TCRdb has only the in-frame clones, and not every one. Seen here are approximately 300,000 clones, roughly 90% observed once, and the top ten hold less than 20%. Sequenced material: PBMCs or T cells enriched from blood (not recorded which). These receptors all come from a woman in her 30s who had recovered from COVID-19. Both conserved end residues are part of each CDR3. Fields, in order: V gene, J gene, clone size, D gene, CDR3 protein, CDR3 DNA. A D gene is named only where the DNA matches it firmly. Where a row states a size, it is once, few, many or the class of an expanded clone; other rows omit it.

TRBV5-4	TRBJ2-1	-	TRBD1	CASSLETTGLNEQFF	TGTGCCAGCAGCTTGGAGACGACAGGGTTAAATGAGCAGTTCTTC
TRBV7-6	TRBJ1-3	-	-	CASSPRITQSGNTIYF	TGTGCCAGCAGCCCCCGTATTACCCAGTCCGGAAACACCATATATTTT
TRBV28	TRBJ1-3	few	-	CASSPAGNTIYF	TGTGCCAGCAGCCCGGCTGGAAACACCATATATTTT
TRBV25-1	TRBJ2-5	-	-	CASSYTGFQETQYF	TGTGCCAGCAGTTACACAGGGTTCCAAGAGACCCAGTACTTC
TRBV6-6	TRBJ1-1	once	TRBD1	CASSLRQGAEAFF	TGTGCCAGCAGCTTACGACAGGGGGCGGAAGCTTTCTTT
TRBV6-2/TRBV6-3	TRBJ2-7	-	-	CASSPRVRSYEQYF	TGTGCCAGCAGTCCCCGAGTTCGGTCCTACGAGCAGTACTTC
TRBV9	TRBJ2-7	few	TRBD1	CASSPMDRFNHEQYF	TGTGCCAGCAGCCCGATGGACAGGTTCAACCACGAGCAGTACTTC
TRBV6-2/TRBV6-3	TRBJ1-1	once	-	CASSYYSRGTEAFF	TGTGCCAGCAGTTACTATAGCAGGGGCACTGAAGCTTTCTTT
TRBV28	TRBJ2-7	-	TRBD1	CASSGQGPYEQYF	TGTGCCAGCTCCGGACAGGGCCCCTACGAGCAGTACTTC
TRBV7-9	TRBJ1-1	-	-	CASSPGFGTEAFF	TGTGCCAGCAGCCCAGGATTTGGAACTGAAGCTTTCTTT
TRBV10-3	TRBJ2-7	-	-	CAISLSGSYEQYF	TGTGCCATCAGTTTGAGCGGCTCCTACGAGCAGTACTTC
TRBV7-9	TRBJ2-1	-	-	CASSLLAAVGNEQFF	TGTGCCAGCAGCTTATTAGCGGCGGTTGGTAATGAGCAGTTCTTC
TRBV4-1	TRBJ2-2	-	-	CASSQAVGASTGELFF	TGCGCCAGCAGCCAAGCTGTGGGAGCCAGCACCGGGGAGCTGTTTTTT
TRBV28	TRBJ2-7	-	TRBD1	CASRNPGQMYEQYF	TGTGCCAGCAGAAATCCGGGACAGATGTACGAGCAGTACTTC
TRBV7-9	TRBJ2-5	-	TRBD2	CASSLGGLAVETQYF	TGTGCCAGCAGCTTAGGGGGACTAGCCGTCGAGACCCAGTACTTC
TRBV20-1	TRBJ2-5	-	-	CSLHGGETQYF	TGCAGCCTACATGGGGGGGAGACCCAGTACTTC
TRBV4-2	TRBJ2-7	-	TRBD2	CASSREASGTSYEQYF	TGTGCCAGCAGCCGGGAGGCTAGCGGGACCTCCTACGAGCAGTACTTC
TRBV7-2	TRBJ2-5	-	TRBD2	CASSLMIGTSGGHQETQYF	TGTGCCAGCAGCTTAATGATCGGGACTAGCGGGGGGCACCAAGAGACCCAGTACTTC
TRBV18	TRBJ1-2	-	TRBD1	CASSPNRGANYGYTF	TGTGCCAGCTCACCTAACAGGGGAGCTAACTATGGCTACACCTTC
TRBV18	TRBJ1-4	-	-	CASSPPMGAPGGEKLFF	TGTGCCAGCTCACCGCCAATGGGGGCGCCGGGAGGTGAAAAACTGTTTTTT
TRBV28	TRBJ2-1	-	TRBD2	CATKTSPYNEQFF	TGTGCCACCAAGACTAGCCCCTACAATGAGCAGTTCTTC
TRBV3-1/TRBV3-2	TRBJ2-3	-	TRBD1	CASSQQGADTQYF	TGTGCCAGCAGCCAACAGGGGGCAGATACGCAGTATTTT
TRBV3-1/TRBV3-2	TRBJ2-1	-	TRBD2	CASSQERTSGYNEQFF	TGTGCCAGCAGCCAAGAGAGGACTAGCGGTTACAATGAGCAGTTCTTC
TRBV11-2	TRBJ2-1	-	TRBD2	CASRRPGGGYNEQFF	TGTGCCAGCAGGCGTCCGGGAGGCGGTTACAATGAGCAGTTCTTC
TRBV9	TRBJ1-2	-	-	CASSPGQNYGYTF	TGTGCCAGCAGCCCTGGACAGAACTATGGCTACACCTTC
TRBV7-9	TRBJ1-5	-	-	CASSSYRDRNQPQHF	TGTGCCAGCAGCTCGTACAGGGATAGGAATCAGCCCCAGCATTTT
TRBV25-1	TRBJ2-5	-	TRBD1	CASSEFEIGTGAETQYF	TGTGCCAGCAGTGAATTCGAGATAGGGACAGGTGCGGAGACCCAGTACTTC
TRBV5-4	TRBJ2-3	-	TRBD2	CASSYRLAGATDTQYF	TGTGCCAGCAGCTACCGACTAGCGGGGGCCACAGATACGCAGTATTTT
TRBV10-3	TRBJ1-3	-	TRBD1	CAISPDRDGNTIYF	TGTGCCATCAGTCCGGACAGGGACGGAAACACCATATATTTT
TRBV2	TRBJ1-5	few	-	CASSEWGRAHQPQHF	TGTGCCAGCAGTGAATGGGGCAGGGCCCATCAGCCCCAGCATTTT
TRBV12-3/TRBV12-4	TRBJ2-7	-	-	CASSMTGGEQYF	TGTGCCAGCAGCATGACAGGAGGAGAGCAGTACTTC
TRBV3-1/TRBV3-2	TRBJ1-1	-	TRBD1	CASSPGDRDTEAFF	TGTGCCAGCAGCCCCGGAGACAGGGACACTGAAGCTTTCTTT
TRBV4-3	TRBJ1-6	-	-	CASSHSDRDSSPLHF	TGCGCCAGCAGCCATTCCGACCGTGACAGTTCACCCCTCCACTTT
TRBV27	TRBJ1-6	-	-	CASSLWARGSPLHF	TGTGCCAGCAGTTTATGGGCCCGTGGGTCACCCCTCCACTTT
TRBV29-1	TRBJ1-1	-	TRBD1	CSVRRQGVGNTEAFF	TGCAGCGTTCGAAGACAGGGGGTGGGGAACACTGAAGCTTTCTTT
TRBV5-1	TRBJ1-1	-	TRBD1	CASSPGTATPNTEAFF	TGCGCCAGCAGCCCCGGGACAGCCACACCGAACACTGAAGCTTTCTTT
TRBV5-1	TRBJ1-3	-	-	CASSLVGGHSGNTIYF	TGCGCCAGCAGCTTGGTCGGGGGGCACTCTGGAAACACCATATATTTT
TRBV4-2	TRBJ2-1	-	TRBD2	CASSQDLPGGPYNEQFF	TGTGCCAGCAGCCAAGATTTGCCGGGGGGGCCCTACAATGAGCAGTTCTTC
TRBV10-2	TRBJ2-3	-	TRBD2	CASSTTSGSPDTQYF	TGCGCCAGCAGTACGACTAGCGGGAGTCCAGATACGCAGTATTTT
TRBV4-3	TRBJ1-3	-	-	CASSQDGPGRNTIYF	TGCGCCAGCAGCCAAGACGGCCCGGGGAGAAACACCATATATTTT
TRBV19	TRBJ2-3	-	TRBD2	CASAYSGKVIDTQYF	TGTGCCAGTGCCTATAGCGGGAAGGTCATAGATACGCAGTATTTT
TRBV28	TRBJ2-3	-	TRBD2	CASSSILAGKTDTQYF	TGTGCCAGCAGTTCGATCCTAGCGGGGAAAACAGATACGCAGTATTTT
TRBV7-3	TRBJ1-1	-	-	CASSLRQNTEAFF	TGTGCCAGCAGCTTAAGGCAGAACACTGAAGCTTTCTTT
TRBV7-2	TRBJ1-1	once	-	CASSLIGVPNTEAFF	TGTGCCAGCAGCTTAATCGGGGTCCCGAACACTGAAGCTTTCTTT
TRBV4-1	TRBJ2-5	-	-	CASSQAGVQETQYF	TGCGCCAGCAGCCAAGCGGGGGTGCAAGAGACCCAGTACTTC
TRBV19	TRBJ2-7	-	-	CASRLGTSYEQYF	TGTGCCAGCCGCCTCGGGACTTCCTACGAGCAGTACTTC
TRBV24-1	TRBJ2-1	once	-	CATSVSNNEQFF	TGTGCCACCAGTGTTAGCAACAATGAGCAGTTCTTC
TRBV5-4	TRBJ1-6	once	-	CASSLEGGNSPLHF	TGTGCCAGCAGCTTGGAAGGGGGAAATTCACCCCTCCACTTT
TRBV7-9	TRBJ2-1	-	TRBD2	CASSLAGGLAGVNEQFF	TGTGCCAGCAGCTTAGCCGGGGGTCTAGCGGGGGTCAATGAGCAGTTCTTC
TRBV5-4	TRBJ1-3	-	-	CASSLNANFGNTIYF	TGTGCCAGCAGCTTGAATGCGAACTTTGGAAACACCATATATTTT